The 4 T cell receptor beta chains in this list originate from one sample, sequenced in a study of T-cell reconstitution after alpha-beta-depleted transplantation in children. Overall study results and limits: The authors attributed T-cell counts and diversity one year after transplant mostly to newly produced T cells.

No antigen has been identified for these receptors. Unique molecular identifiers were incorporated during preparation of the TCRbeta library. From the PCR reads, TCRdb called clonotypes with MiXCR, one entry per CDR3 protein. The sample carries about 300,000 distinct CDR3 sequences, around 7.1% recorded once. Sequences were derived from peripheral blood, sampled 360 days after TCRalphabeta/CD19-depleted stem cell transplant. The receptors here all came from a female patient younger than 10 who had a stem cell transplant for Fanconi anemia, so the T cells may come from the graft donor.

Only a few counts were recorded for this clonotype. The rearrangement joins TRBV5-1 to TRBJ1-5; TRBD1 is a possible D gene (5 bases). This CDR3 comprises 15 residues. V was clipped by 4 bases and J by 6 bases, with 17 bases between them. Germline lookup yields CDR1 SGHRS and CDR2 YFSETQ. Here the CDR3 reads CASSREAGVGQPQHF. CDR3 nucleotides: TGCGCCAGCAGCAGGGAGGCGGGGGTAGGTCAGCCCCAGCATTTT.

About this clonotype: Here the CDR3 omits its conserved ending phenylalanine or tryptophan, so a read error is the likely source. This sequence joins TRBV3-1 and TRBJ1-1, with D possibly matching TRBD1 (6 bases). Looked up from germline, CDR1 is LGHDT and CDR2 is YNNKEL (reference sequence). CDR3 size: 14 residues. Trimming shortened V by 3 bases and J by 5 bases, and 13 bases separated the two germline ends. The DNA for the CDR3 is TGTGCCAGCAGCCACTACAGGGTTGGTACTGAAGCTTTCTCT. As protein: CASSHYRVGTEAFS.

This clonotype was recorded at least ten times. The V call is TRBV29-1, the J call TRBJ1-1, with D tentatively TRBD1 (6 bases). Trimming removed 1 base at V and 1 base at J, with 19 bases between. This CDR3 region has 17 residues. Germline CDR1 SQVTM, CDR2 ANQGSEA. CDR3 amino acids: CSVEGKRGGGRNTEAFF. CDR3 nucleotides: TGCAGCGTTGAAGGGAAAAGGGGGGGAGGTCGGAACACTGAAGCTTTCTTT.

This clonotype was seen only a few times. The chain combines TRBV21-1 with TRBJ2-7; TRBD1 reflects the table's D call only, with no check against the DNA. TRBV21-1 is noted as a pseudogene. The CDR3 totals 16 residues. The CDR3 reads CASRKTNRERSYEQYV. The CDR3 nucleotides read TGTGCCAGCAGGAAAACCAACAGGGAACGGTCCTACGAGCAGTACGTC.